This T cell receptor beta chain was recovered during a study of T cells after yellow fever vaccination. About the study: Researchers used SMART-Seq v4 Ultra Low Input to prepare fractions that had low cell numbers.

CDR3 size: 16 residues. V lost 6 bases and J lost 2; bases outside the gene matches: 6. Germline V gives CDR1 MNHEY, CDR2 SVGEGT. Comment on this clonotype: What it recognizes is unknown.

Generation of TCR cDNA used 5'RACE template switching (which added a universal primer site and UMIs). In TCRdb, the 5' RACE reads were re-called with MiXCR into one record per CDR3 protein. This table holds about 630,000 distinct CDR3 sequences, 10% to 15% found once. Study findings and constraints: Contaminating bulk clonotypes could be abundant in FACS-sorted repertoires. At 96% for CD4 and approximately 89% for CD8, most primary-vaccination clones showed up again after the booster.

The chain couples TRBV6-2 or TRBV6-3 to TRBJ2-7; 14 bases align to TRBD2. This specimen consisted of PBMCs, obtained on the day of the yellow fever booster vaccination. The source is a man aged 25 to 40 who received the YFV17D yellow fever vaccine. The DNA of the CDR3 is TGTGCCAGCAGAGGCCCGGGACTAGCGGGGGCCTACGAGCAGTACTTC. Amino acids: CASRGPGLAGAYEQYF.